This T cell receptor beta chain was identified during a study of CD8 T cells in Susac syndrome. Notes on the study in general: A relatively small number of individuals underwent TCR sequencing and HLA analysis.

Peripheral blood CD8+ and CD4+ T cells were profiled by TCR beta sequencing. The CD8+ and CD4+ T cells were negatively isolated, with the TEMRA cells enriched by FACS. The ends were cut back, 6 bases at V and 0 bases at J, with 14 bases in the middle. Looked up from germline, CDR1 is MGHDK and CDR2 is SYGVNS. The CDR3 spans 15 residues. As for this clonotype: Its target is not known.

A quantity of about 0.45 to 1 ug RNA underwent reverse transcription using random hexamers. Multiplex PCR with immunoSEQ amplified the TCR beta CDR3 across 54 Vbeta and 13 Jbeta. Each CDR3 protein is one row after TCRdb ran MiXCR on the immunoSEQ multiplex PCR reads. Of around 200,000 distinct CDR3 sequences listed, 85% to 95% were seen once; the top ten hold about 0.094%. The source of this sequence is a human donor in good health. This chain joins TRBV25-1 and TRBJ1-1; D gene ambiguous. Sequencing input: CD4+ T cells from PBMCs. The CDR3 region is CASRTRGEMNTEAFF. CDR3 nucleotide sequence: TGTGCCAGCAGGACCCGGGGAGAGATGAACACTGAAGCTTTCTTT. Looking up the rest from reference TRBV25-1 and TRBJ1-1 gives the full variable domain: EADIYQTPRYLVIGTGKKITLECSQTMGHDKMYWYQQDPGMELHLIHYSYGVNSTEKGDLSSESTVSRIRTEHFPLTLESARPSHTSQYLCASRTRGEMNTEAFFGQGTRLTVV.